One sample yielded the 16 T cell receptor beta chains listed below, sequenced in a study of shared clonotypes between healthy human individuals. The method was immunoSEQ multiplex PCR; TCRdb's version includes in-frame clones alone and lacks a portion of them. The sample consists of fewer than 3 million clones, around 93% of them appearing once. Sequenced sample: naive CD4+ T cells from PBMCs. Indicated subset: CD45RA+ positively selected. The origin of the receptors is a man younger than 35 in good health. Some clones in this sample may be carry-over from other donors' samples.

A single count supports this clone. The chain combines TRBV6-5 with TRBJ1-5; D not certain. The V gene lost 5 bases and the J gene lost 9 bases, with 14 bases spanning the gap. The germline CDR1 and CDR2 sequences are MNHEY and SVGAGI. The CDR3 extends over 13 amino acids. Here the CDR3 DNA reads TGTGCCAGCAGTAGAACAGTATTGCGGCCCCAGCATTTT. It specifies CASSRTVLRPQHF.

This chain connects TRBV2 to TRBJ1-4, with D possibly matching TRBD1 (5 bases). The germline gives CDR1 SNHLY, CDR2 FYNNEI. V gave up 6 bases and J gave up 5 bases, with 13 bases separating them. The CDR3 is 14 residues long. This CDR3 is CASRFRDGNEKLFF. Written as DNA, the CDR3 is TGTGCCAGCAGGTTCCGGGACGGCAATGAAAAACTGTTTTTT. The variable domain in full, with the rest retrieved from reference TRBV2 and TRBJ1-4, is EPEVTQTPSHQVTQMGQEVILRCVPISNHLYFYWYRQILGQKVEFLVSFYNNEISEKSEIFDDQFSVERPDGSNFTLKIRSTKLEDSAMYFCASRFRDGNEKLFFGSGTQLSVL.

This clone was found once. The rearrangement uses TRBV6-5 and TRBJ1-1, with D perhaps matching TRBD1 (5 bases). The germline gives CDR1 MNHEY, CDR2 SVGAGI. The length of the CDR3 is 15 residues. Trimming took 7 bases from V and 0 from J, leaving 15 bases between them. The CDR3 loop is CASTMGLTLNTEAFF. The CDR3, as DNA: TGTGCCAGCACTATGGGGCTGACTTTGAACACTGAAGCTTTCTTT.

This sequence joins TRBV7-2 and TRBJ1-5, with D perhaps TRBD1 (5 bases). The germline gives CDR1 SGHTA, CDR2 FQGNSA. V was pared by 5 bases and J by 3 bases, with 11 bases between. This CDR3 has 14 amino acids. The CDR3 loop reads CASSIQGFNQPQHF. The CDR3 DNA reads TGTGCCAGCAGCATCCAGGGATTCAATCAGCCCCAGCATTTT.

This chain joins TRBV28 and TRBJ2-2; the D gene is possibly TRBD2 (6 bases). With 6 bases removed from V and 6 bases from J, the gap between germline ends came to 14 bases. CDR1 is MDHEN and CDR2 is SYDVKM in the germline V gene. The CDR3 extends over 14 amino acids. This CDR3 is CASSPGGVAGELFF. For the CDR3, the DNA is TGTGCCAGCAGCCCCGGAGGGGTAGCCGGGGAGCTGTTTTTT.

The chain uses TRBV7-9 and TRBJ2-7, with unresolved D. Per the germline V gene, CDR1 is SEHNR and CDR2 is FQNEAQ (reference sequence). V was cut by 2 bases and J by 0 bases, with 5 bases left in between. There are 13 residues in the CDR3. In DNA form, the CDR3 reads TGTGCCAGCAGCTTATTTAGCTCCTACGAGCAGTACTTC. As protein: CASSLFSSYEQYF. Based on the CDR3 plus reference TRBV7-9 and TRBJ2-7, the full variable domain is DTGVSQNPRHKITKRGQNVTFRCDPISEHNRLYWYRQTLGQGPEFLTYFQNEAQLEKSRLLSDRFSAERPKGSFSTLEIQRTEQGDSAMYLCASSLFSSYEQYFGPGTRLTVT.

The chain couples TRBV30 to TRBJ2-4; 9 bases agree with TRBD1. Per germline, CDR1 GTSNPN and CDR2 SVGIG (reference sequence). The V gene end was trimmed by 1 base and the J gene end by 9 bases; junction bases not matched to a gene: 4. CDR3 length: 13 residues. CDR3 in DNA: TGTGCCTGGAGTGGGACAGGGGTGGCCATTCAGTACTTC. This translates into CAWSGTGVAIQYF.

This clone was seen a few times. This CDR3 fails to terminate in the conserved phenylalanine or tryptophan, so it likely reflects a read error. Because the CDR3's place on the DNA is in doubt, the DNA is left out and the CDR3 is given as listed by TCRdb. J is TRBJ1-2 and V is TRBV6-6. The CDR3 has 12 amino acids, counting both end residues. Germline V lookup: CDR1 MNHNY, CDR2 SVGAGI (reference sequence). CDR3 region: CASTQGLGRLAC.

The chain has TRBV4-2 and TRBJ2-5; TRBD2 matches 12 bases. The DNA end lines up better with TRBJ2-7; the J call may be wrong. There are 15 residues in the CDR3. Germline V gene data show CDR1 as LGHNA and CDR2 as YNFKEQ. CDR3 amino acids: CASSQGLAGEYEQYF. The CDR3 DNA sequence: TGTGCCAGCAGCCAAGGACTAGCGGGAGAGTACGAGCAGTACTTC.

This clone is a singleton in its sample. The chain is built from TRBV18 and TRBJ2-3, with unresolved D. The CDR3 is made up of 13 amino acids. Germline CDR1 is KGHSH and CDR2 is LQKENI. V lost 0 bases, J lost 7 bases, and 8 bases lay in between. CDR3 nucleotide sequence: TGTGCCAGCTCACCACCGGGTGGAAATACGCAGTATTTT. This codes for CASSPPGGNTQYF.

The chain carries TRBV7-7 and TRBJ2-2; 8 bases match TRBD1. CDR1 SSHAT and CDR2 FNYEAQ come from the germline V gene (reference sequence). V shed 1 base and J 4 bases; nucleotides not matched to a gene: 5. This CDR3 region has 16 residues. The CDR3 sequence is CASSLGRQGSTGELFF. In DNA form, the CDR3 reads TGTGCCAGCAGCTTAGGCCGACAGGGGAGCACCGGGGAGCTGTTTTTT. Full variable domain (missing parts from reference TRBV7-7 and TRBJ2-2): GAGVSQSPRYKVTKRGQDVTLRCDPISSHATLYWYQQALGQGPEFLTYFNYEAQPDKSGLPSDRFSAERPEGSISTLTIQRTEQRDSAMYRCASSLGRQGSTGELFFGEGSRLTVL.

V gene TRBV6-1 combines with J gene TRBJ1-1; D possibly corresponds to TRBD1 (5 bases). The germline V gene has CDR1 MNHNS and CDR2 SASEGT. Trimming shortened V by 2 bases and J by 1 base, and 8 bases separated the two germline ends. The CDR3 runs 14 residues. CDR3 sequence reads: CASSETRANTEAFF. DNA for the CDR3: TGTGCCAGCAGTGAAACCAGGGCGAACACTGAAGCTTTCTTT.

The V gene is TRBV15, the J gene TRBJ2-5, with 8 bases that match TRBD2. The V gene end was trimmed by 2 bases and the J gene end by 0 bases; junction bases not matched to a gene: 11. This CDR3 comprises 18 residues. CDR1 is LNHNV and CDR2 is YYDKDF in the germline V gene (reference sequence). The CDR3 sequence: CATSRPPRPSGYQETQYF. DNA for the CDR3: TGTGCCACCAGCAGACCTCCCAGGCCTAGCGGGTACCAAGAGACCCAGTACTTC.

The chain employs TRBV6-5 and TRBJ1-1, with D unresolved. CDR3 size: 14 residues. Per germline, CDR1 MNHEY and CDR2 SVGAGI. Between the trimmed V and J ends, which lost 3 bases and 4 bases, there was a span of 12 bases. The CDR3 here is CASSYQAGSTEAFF. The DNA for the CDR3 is TGTGCCAGCAGTTATCAAGCAGGTTCCACTGAAGCTTTCTTT.

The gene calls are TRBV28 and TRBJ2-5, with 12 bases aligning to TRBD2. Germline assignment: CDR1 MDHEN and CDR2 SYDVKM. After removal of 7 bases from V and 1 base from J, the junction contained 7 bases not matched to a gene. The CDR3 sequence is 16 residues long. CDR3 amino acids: CASTPLAGGPQETQYF. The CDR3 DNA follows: TGTGCCAGCACCCCGCTAGCGGGAGGGCCCCAAGAGACCCAGTACTTC.

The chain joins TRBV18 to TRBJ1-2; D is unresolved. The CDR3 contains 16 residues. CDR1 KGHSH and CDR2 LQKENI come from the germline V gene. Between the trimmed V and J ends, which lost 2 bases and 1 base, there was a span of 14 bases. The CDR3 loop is CASSPSGWPDNYGYTF. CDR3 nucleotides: TGTGCCAGCTCACCATCCGGTTGGCCCGATAACTATGGCTACACCTTC.